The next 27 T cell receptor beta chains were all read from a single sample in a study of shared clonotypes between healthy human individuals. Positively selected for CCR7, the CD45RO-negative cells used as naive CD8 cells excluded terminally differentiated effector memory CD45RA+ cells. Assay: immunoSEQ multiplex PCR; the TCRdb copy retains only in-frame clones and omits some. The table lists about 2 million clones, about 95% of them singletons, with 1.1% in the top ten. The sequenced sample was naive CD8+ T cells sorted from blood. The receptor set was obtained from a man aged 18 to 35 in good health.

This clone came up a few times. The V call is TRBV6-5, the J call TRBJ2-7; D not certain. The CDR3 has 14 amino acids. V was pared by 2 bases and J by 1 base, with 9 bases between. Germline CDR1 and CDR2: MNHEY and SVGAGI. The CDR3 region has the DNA TGTGCCAGCAGTTACGCATTGGGGTCCTACGAGCAGTACTTC. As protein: CASSYALGSYEQYF.

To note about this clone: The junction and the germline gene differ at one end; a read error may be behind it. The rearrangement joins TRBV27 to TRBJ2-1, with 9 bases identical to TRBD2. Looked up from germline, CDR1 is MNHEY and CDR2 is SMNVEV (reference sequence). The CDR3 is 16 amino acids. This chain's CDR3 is CASSLAGTSSFNEQFF. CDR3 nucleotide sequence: TGTGCCAGCAGTTTAGCCGGGACTAGCTCCTTCAATGAGCAGTTCTTC.

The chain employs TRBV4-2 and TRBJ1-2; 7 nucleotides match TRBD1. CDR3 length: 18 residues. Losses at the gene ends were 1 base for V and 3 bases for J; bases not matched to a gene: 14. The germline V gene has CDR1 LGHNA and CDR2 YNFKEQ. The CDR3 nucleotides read TGTGCCAGCAGCCAAGGATCGACAGGGAGCCCCGCGGACTATGGCTACACCTTC. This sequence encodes CASSQGSTGSPADYGYTF.

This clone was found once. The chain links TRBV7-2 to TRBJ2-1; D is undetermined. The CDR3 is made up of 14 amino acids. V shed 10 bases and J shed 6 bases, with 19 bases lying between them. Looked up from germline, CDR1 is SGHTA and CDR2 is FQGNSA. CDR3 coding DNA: TGTGCCACCCGCTCTGGGTGGGCGGTCAATGAGCAGTTCTTC. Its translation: CATRSGWAVNEQFF.

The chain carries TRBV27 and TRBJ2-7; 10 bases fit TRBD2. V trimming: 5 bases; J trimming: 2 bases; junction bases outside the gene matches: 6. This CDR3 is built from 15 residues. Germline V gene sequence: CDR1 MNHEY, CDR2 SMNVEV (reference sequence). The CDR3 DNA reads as TGTGCCAGCAGTCACCTAGCGGGGGACCCCTACGAGCAGTACTTC. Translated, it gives CASSHLAGDPYEQYF.

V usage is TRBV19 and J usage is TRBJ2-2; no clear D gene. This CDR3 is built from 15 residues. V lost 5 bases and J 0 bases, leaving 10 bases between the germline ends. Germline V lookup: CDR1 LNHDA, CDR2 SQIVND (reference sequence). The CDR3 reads CASSSYITNTGELFF. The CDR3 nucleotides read TGTGCCAGTAGTTCTTATATCACGAACACCGGGGAGCTGTTTTTT.

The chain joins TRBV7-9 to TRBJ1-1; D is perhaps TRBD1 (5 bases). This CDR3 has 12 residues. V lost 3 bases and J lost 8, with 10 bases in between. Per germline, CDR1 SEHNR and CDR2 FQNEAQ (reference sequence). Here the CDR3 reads CASSFPGEEAFF. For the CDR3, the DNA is TGTGCCAGCAGCTTCCCGGGGGAAGAAGCTTTCTTT.

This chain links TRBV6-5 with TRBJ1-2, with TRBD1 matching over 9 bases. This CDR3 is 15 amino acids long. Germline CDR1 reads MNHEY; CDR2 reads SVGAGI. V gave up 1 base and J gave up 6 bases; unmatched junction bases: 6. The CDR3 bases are TGTGCCAGCAGTTACTTGGGGACAGGGTGGGATGGCTACACCTTC. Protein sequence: CASSYLGTGWDGYTF.

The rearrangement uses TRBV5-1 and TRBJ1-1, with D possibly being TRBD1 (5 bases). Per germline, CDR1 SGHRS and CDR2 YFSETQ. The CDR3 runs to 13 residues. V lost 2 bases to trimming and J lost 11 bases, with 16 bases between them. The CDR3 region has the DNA TGCGCCAGCAGCTTAAGGGGCTCCCAGGCGGCTTTCTTT. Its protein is CASSLRGSQAAFF.

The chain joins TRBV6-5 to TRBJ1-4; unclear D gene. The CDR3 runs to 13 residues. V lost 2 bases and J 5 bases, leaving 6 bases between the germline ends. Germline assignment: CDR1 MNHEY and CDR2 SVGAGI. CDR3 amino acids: CASSYRVNEKLFF. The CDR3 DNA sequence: TGTGCCAGCAGTTACCGGGTAAATGAAAAACTGTTTTTT.

The CDR3 is CASSLGGLGAEAFF. The CDR3 DNA sequence: TGTGCCAGCAGCTTAGGCGGGCTTGGCGCTGAAGCTTTCTTT. The V and J genes are TRBV5-4 and TRBJ1-1, with D hard to call. V shed 2 bases and J shed 6 bases, with 14 bases lying between them. The length of the CDR3 is 14 residues. CDR1 is SGHNT and CDR2 is YYREEE in the germline V gene (reference sequence).

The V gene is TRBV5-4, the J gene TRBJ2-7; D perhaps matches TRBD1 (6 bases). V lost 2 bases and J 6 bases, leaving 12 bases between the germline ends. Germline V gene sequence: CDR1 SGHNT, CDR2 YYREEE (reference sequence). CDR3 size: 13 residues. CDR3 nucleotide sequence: TGTGCCAGCAGCTTTGGGACAACGCGCGAGCAGTACTTC. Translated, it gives CASSFGTTREQYF.

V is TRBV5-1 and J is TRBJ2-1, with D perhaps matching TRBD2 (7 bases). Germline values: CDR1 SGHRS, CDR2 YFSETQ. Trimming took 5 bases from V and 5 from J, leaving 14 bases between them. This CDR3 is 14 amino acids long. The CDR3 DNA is TGCGCCAGCAGGGGGGCTAGCGGAGACAATGAGCAGTTCTTC. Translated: CASRGASGDNEQFF.

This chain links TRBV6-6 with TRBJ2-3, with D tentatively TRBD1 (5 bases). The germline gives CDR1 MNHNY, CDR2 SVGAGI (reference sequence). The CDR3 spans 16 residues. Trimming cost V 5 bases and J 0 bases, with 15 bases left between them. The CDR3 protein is CASSPGAVTSTDTQYF. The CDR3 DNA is TGTGCCAGCAGTCCTGGGGCGGTGACTAGCACAGATACGCAGTATTTT.

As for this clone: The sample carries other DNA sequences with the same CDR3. The CDR3 DNA sequence: TGCGCCAGCAGCCAAGATCGGCCAGGGGGCTACGAGCAGTACTTC. It is translated as CASSQDRPGGYEQYF. The V and J genes are TRBV4-1 and TRBJ2-7; 7 nucleotides align to TRBD1. CDR3 length: 15 amino acids. Germline values: CDR1 MGHRA, CDR2 YSYEKL. V gave up 0 bases and J gave up 3 bases; unmatched junction bases: 5.

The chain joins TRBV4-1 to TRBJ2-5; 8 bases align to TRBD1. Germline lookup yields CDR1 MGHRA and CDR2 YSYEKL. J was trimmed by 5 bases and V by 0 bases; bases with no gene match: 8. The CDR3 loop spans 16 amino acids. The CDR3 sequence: CASSQDWGRGLETQYF. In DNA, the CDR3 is TGCGCCAGCAGCCAAGATTGGGGCAGGGGGCTCGAGACCCAGTACTTC.

The CDR3 loop is CASSEEGLGLEQYF. In nucleotides, the CDR3 is TGTGCCAGCAGTGAAGAGGGGTTGGGTCTAGAGCAGTACTTC. The chain is built from TRBV6-1 and TRBJ2-7; D might be TRBD1 (5 bases). CDR3 length: 14 residues. Germline CDR1 MNHNS, CDR2 SASEGT. The V and J ends lost 1 base and 7 bases respectively, with 14 bases between them.

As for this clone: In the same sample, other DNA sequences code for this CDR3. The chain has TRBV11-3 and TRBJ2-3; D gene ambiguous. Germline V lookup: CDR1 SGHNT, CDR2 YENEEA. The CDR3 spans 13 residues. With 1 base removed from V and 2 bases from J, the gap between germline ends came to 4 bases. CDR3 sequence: CASSLAATDTQYF. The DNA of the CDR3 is TGTGCCAGCAGCTTAGCGGCCACAGATACGCAGTATTTT.

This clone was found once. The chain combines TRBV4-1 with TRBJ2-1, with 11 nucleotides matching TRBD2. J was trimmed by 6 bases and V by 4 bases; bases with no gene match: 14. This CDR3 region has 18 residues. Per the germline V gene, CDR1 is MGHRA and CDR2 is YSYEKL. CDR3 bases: TGCGCCAGCAGCCTCGAGTCCCCCCTAGCGGGGGGTATCAATGAGCAGTTCTTC. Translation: CASSLESPLAGGINEQFF.

For the CDR3, the DNA is TGCGCCAGCAGCCGAGGCACAGATACGCAGTATTTT. It yields the protein CASSRGTDTQYF. V and J are TRBV4-3 and TRBJ2-3; D ambiguous. Trimming cost V 4 bases and J 1 base, with 3 bases left between them. This CDR3 is 12 amino acids long. Germline V gives CDR1 LGHNA, CDR2 YSLEER.

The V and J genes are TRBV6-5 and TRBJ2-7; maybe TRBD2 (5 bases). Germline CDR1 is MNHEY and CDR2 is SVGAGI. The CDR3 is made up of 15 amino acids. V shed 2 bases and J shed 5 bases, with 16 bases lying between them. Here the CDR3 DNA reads TGTGCCAGCAGTTACGTGAGGGTCTCGGTCAACGAGCAGTACTTC. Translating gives CASSYVRVSVNEQYF.

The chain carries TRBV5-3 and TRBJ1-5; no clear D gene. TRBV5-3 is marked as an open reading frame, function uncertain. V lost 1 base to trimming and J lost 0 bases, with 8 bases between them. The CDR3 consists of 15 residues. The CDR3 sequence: CARSLRHLSNQPQHF. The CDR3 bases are TGTGCCAGAAGCTTGAGACACCTTAGCAATCAGCCCCAGCATTTT.

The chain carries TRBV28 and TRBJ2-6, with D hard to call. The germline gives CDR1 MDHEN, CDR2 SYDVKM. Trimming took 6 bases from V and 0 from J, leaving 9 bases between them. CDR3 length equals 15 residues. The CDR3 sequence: CASRPGYSGANVLTF. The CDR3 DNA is TGTGCCAGCAGGCCCGGGTACTCTGGGGCCAACGTCCTGACTTTC.

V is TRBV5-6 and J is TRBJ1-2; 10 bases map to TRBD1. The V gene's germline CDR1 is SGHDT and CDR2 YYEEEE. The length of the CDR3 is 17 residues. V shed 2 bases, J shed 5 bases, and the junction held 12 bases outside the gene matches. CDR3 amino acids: CASSLPKPGQGIYGYTF. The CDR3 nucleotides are TGTGCCAGCAGCTTACCAAAACCGGGACAGGGGATATATGGCTACACCTTC.

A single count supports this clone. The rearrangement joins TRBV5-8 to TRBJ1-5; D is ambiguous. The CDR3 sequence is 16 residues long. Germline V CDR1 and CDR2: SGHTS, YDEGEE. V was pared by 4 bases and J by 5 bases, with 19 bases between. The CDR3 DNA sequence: TGTGCCAGCAGCAATCCCTCACAAGGGTGGCATCAGCCCCAGCATTTT. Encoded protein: CASSNPSQGWHQPQHF. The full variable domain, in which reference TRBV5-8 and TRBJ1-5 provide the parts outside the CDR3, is EAGVTQSPTHLIKTRGQQATLRCSPISGHTSVYWYQQALGLGLQFLLWYDEGEERNRGNFPPRFSGRQFPNYSSELNVNALELEDSALYLCASSNPSQGWHQPQHFGDGTRLSIL.

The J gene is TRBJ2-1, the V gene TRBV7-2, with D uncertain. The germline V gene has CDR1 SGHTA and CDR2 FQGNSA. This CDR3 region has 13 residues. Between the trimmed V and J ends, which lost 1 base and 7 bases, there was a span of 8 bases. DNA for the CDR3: TGTGCCAGCAGCTTAGTCTTTGGGAATGAGCAGTTCTTC. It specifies CASSLVFGNEQFF.

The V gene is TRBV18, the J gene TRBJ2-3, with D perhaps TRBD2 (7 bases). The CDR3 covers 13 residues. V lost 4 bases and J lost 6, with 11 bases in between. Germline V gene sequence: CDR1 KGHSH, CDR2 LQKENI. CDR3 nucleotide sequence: TGTGCCAGCTCACTCGGGGGGCTGGATACGCAGTATTTT. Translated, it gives CASSLGGLDTQYF. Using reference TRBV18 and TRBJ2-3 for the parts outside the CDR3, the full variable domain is NAGVMQNPRHLVRRRGQEARLRCSPMKGHSHVYWYRQLPEEGLKFMVYLQKENIIDESGMPKERFSAEFPKEGPSILRIQQVVRGDSAAYFCASSLGGLDTQYFGPGTRLTVL.